This T cell receptor (beta chain) stems from a study of T cells in Graves' hyperthyroidism and ophthalmopathy. Amplification targeted TCR beta CDR3 regions from RNA transcripts. The primer set for the first-round RT-PCR of the TCR CDR3 was HTBI. TCRdb itself ran the multiplex PCR reads through MiXCR, one entry per CDR3 protein. The sample has 490,000 or so distinct CDR3 sequences, 35% to 50% seen once. This clonotype was seen a few times. The sequenced sample was peripheral blood or thyroid tissue (not recorded which). This TCR was sampled from an adult woman with Graves' disease, either hyperthyroidism or ophthalmopathy (not recorded which).

CDR3 in DNA: TGTGCCAATAGACCTCCGGGAGGAGAGACCCAGTACTTC. Protein product: CANRPPGGETQYF. The chain has TRBV25-1 and TRBJ2-5; 7 bases line up with TRBD2. This CDR3 contains 13 residues. V gave up 10 bases and J gave up 4 bases; unmatched junction bases: 9. Germline loops: CDR1 MGHDK, CDR2 SYGVNS.